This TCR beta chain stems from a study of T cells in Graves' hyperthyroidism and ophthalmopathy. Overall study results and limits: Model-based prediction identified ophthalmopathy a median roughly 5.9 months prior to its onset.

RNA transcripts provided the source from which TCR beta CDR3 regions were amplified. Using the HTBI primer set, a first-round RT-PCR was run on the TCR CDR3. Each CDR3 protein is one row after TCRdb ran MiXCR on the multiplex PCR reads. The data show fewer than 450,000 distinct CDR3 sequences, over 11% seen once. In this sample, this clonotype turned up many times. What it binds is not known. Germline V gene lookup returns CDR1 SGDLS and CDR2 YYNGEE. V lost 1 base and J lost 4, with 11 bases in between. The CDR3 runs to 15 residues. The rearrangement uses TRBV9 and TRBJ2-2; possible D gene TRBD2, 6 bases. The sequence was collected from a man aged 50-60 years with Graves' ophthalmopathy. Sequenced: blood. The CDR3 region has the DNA TGTGCCAGCAGCGTAAGAAGCGGGCTCACCGGGGAGCTGTTTTTT. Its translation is CASSVRSGLTGELFF. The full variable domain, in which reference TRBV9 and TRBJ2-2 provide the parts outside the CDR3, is DSGVTQTPKHLITATGQRVTLRCSPRSGDLSVYWYQQSLDQGLQFLIQYYNGEERAKGNILERFSAQQFPDLHSELNLSSLELGDSALYFCASSVRSGLTGELFFGEGSRLTVL.